This T cell receptor beta chain was found in a study of glioma-infiltrating T cells after dendritic cell vaccination. The CDR3 totals 16 residues. Germline CDR1 reads SGHVS; CDR2 reads FNYEAQ. Trimming cost V 5 bases and J 1 base; bases outside gene matches: 8. Profiled with immunoSEQ multiplex PCR; TCRdb holds only in-frame clones, not every one. The data hold roughly 70,000 clones, with roughly 82% observed a single time. Material: blood, obtained before dendritic cell vaccination. This receptor was identified in a human donor with glioblastoma. The genes are TRBV7-6 and TRBJ1-3; TRBD1 aligns across 7 bases. CDR3 region: CASSQQGSNSGNTIYF. The CDR3, as DNA: TGTGCCAGCAGCCAACAGGGGTCGAATTCTGGAAACACCATATATTTT.